This T cell receptor (beta chain) was profiled in a study of blood T cell repertoires in COVID-19 (dated by TCRdb to the early 2020s). The study in broad terms: Samples covering the acute and convalescent phases of COVID-19 were provided by collaborators in the United States, Italy and Spain. Where available, HLA class I and class II types were obtained from metadata supplied by the sample provider rather than from assay-based typing. The dataset comprised deeply sampled blood TCRbeta repertoires from subjects exposed to, actively infected with, or recovered from COVID-19. The repertoires were released in a freely available public database meant as a resource for research on the immune response to SARS-CoV-2. Samples came from the ongoing ImmuneRACE study (first 160 participants) plus 1,254 subjects from 6 global collaborators. Nearly every sample came with metadata listing a de-identified subject ID, COVID-19 status, age in years and sex. The prospective study material was composed of cDNA or gDNA derived from T cells, B-cell-depleted T cells, or PBMCs.

Here is what the overall study found, with its caveats: The quantity of clinical and demographic metadata differed by source and by participant and was supplied without curation.

Each collaborating institution followed its own protocols to collect whole blood in K2EDTA tubes. Collaborator samples were shipped for TCRbeta analysis as frozen whole blood, isolated PBMCs, or DNA extracted from either sample type. Comment on this clone: The clone's antigen remains unknown. No per-base quality is available; no much larger clone lies one base away.

As encoded in the germline V gene, CDR1 is SQVTM while CDR2 is ANQGSEA. The CDR3 contains 13 residues, cysteine and phenylalanine counted. This entry keeps only the CDR3 DNA: 39 bases, framed from base 1. V is reduced by 7 bases and J by 6 bases, leaving a spacing of 16 bases between them. TCRbeta CDR3 regions were amplified from genomic DNA by means of the immunoSEQ Assay, a bias-controlled multiplex PCR. The original methods were these. The number of nucleated cells in each sample was estimated from the amplification of reference gene primers within the assay. To quantify the absolute abundance of each unique TCRbeta CDR3 rearrangement, sequence reads were collapsed and filtered. For each sample, productive Simpson clonality was calculated as the square root of Simpson's diversity index over productive rearrangements. TCRdb limited this immuneACCESS table to in-frame rearrangements with V and J called. A share of clones is missing; checked studies link under half to unresolved V genes, and the rest is unexplained. Clone size and V and J calls were adopted from that table, with D and trimming inferred from the DNA. For this sample the table gives roughly 280,000 clones, of which under 90% were detected only once. The top ten clones comprise 2% to 2.5% of the sample.

The sequence was obtained from a middle-aged man with acute or convalescent COVID-19. The receptor chain draws on TRBV29-1 and TRBJ2-1; no D segment can be confidently identified. The sequencing input was peripheral blood. The nucleotide sequence reads as follows: TGCAGCGCCTCCACCGCGCTACCCAATGAGCAGTTCTTC. This is translated as CSASTALPNEQFF.